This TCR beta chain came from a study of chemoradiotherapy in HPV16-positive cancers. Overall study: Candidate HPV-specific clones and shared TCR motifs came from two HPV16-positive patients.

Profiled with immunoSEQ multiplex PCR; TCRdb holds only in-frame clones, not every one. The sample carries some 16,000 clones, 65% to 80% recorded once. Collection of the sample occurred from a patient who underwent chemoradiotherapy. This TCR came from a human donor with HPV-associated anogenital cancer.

CDR3 sequence: CASSVAPGSSYEQYF. DNA for the CDR3: TGTGCCAGCAGCGTAGCTCCGGGGAGCTCCTACGAGCAGTACTTC. The chain employs TRBV9 and TRBJ2-7; tentatively, D is TRBD2 (5 bases). Germline V lookup: CDR1 SGDLS, CDR2 YYNGEE. The length of the CDR3 is 15 residues. Between the trimmed V and J ends, which lost 0 bases and 0 bases, there was a span of 10 bases.